These T cell receptor beta chains were read from a single sample in a study of shared clonotypes between healthy human individuals. Here immunoSEQ multiplex PCR was the method, and the copy in TCRdb shows in-frame clones only, minus some. The sample has 1.4 million to 1.5 million clones; around 97% are singletons. The sample consisted of naive CD4+ T cells sorted from blood. These receptors all come from a man aged 25 to 40 in good health. CDR3s leave out the opening cysteine and the closing phenylalanine or tryptophan. Each record gives: V gene, clone size, J gene, CDR3 protein. For some rows the clone size is stated as once, few or many, or as a class when expanded; others skip it.

v_call: TRBV5-1
clone_size: .
j_call: TRBJ2-6
cdr3_aa: ASSLSLSGANVLT

v_call: TRBV5-1
clone_size: .
j_call: TRBJ2-7
cdr3_aa: ASSLEFGQGVGFEQY

v_call: TRBV4-3
clone_size: .
j_call: TRBJ2-2
cdr3_aa: ASSQELADGTGELF

v_call: TRBV19
clone_size: .
j_call: TRBJ1-3
cdr3_aa: ASSVRPGNTIY

v_call: TRBV7-2
clone_size: .
j_call: TRBJ2-2
cdr3_aa: ASSLRLAGENTGELF

v_call: TRBV5-5
clone_size: .
j_call: TRBJ2-1
cdr3_aa: ASSLGWTSGEQF

v_call: TRBV7-9
clone_size: .
j_call: TRBJ1-4
cdr3_aa: ASSLGSRTGPNEKLF

v_call: TRBV5-1
clone_size: .
j_call: TRBJ1-1
cdr3_aa: ASSLGRTGEAF

v_call: TRBV9
clone_size: .
j_call: TRBJ1-1
cdr3_aa: ASSVVASNTEAF

v_call: TRBV2
clone_size: .
j_call: TRBJ2-3
cdr3_aa: ASSEQGTSTDTQY

v_call: TRBV5-5
clone_size: .
j_call: TRBJ2-7
cdr3_aa: ASSLFAGASSYEQY

v_call: TRBV5-6
clone_size: .
j_call: TRBJ1-4
cdr3_aa: ASSLQGPNEKLF

v_call: TRBV5-1
clone_size: .
j_call: TRBJ2-7
cdr3_aa: ASSLDGSGGYEQY

v_call: TRBV7-9
clone_size: once
j_call: TRBJ2-2
cdr3_aa: ASSTEPGELF